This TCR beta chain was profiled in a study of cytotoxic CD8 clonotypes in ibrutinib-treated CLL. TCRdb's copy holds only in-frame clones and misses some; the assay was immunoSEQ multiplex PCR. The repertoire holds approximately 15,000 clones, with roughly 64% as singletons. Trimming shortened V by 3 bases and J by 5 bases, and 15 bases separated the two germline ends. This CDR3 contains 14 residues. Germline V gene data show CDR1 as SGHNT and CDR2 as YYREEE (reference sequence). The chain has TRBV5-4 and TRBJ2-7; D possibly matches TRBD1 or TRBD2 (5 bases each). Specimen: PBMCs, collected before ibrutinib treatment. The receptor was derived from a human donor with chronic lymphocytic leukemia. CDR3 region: CASSSRDRRDEQYF. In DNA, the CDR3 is TGTGCCAGCAGCTCCCGGGACCGACGAGACGAGCAGTACTTC.